This entry lists 14 T cell receptor beta chains sequenced from one sample in a study of blood T cell repertoires in COVID-19. Only in-frame clones appear in the TCRdb table, and some are missing; sequencing was by immunoSEQ multiplex PCR. The repertoire holds fewer than 140,000 clones, with roughly two thirds as singletons. The sequenced sample consisted of peripheral blood. Receptor source: a human donor with acute or convalescent COVID-19. The donor label of this sample is uncertain.

This clone has at least ten counts. The genes are TRBV7-9 and TRBJ2-7; D ambiguous. This CDR3 is built from 13 residues. V was pared by 5 bases and J by 3 bases, with 11 bases between. Germline assignment: CDR1 SEHNR and CDR2 FQNEAQ (reference sequence). CDR3 residues: CASSLTGLYEQYF. CDR3 DNA: TGTGCCAGCAGCCTTACTGGGCTCTACGAGCAGTACTTC.

The CDR3 sequence: CASSWQGNQPQHF. CDR3 nucleotide sequence: TGCGCCAGCAGCTGGCAGGGAAATCAGCCCCAGCATTTT. The chain uses TRBV5-1 and TRBJ1-5; TRBD1 might be the D (5 bases). Germline assignment: CDR1 SGHRS and CDR2 YFSETQ. V lost 3 bases, J lost 4 bases, and 8 bases lay in between. The CDR3 has 13 residues.

The rearrangement uses TRBV3-1 (or the pseudogene TRBV3-2) and TRBJ1-6; perhaps TRBD1 as D (6 bases). Deletions cut 3 bases from V and 7 bases from J, with 16 bases between. The CDR3 is 16 residues long. Germline CDR1 and CDR2: LGHDT and YNNKEL (reference sequence). The CDR3 sequence: CASSHGFGQRNSPLHF. CDR3 nucleotide sequence: TGTGCCAGCAGCCATGGGTTCGGACAGCGGAATTCACCCCTCCACTTT.

The CDR3 region is CATSDPSRGNDQPQHF. CDR3 coding DNA: TGTGCCACCAGTGATCCCTCGCGGGGGAATGATCAGCCCCAGCATTTT. The V gene is TRBV24-1, the J gene TRBJ1-5; D is possibly TRBD1 (5 bases). Germline values: CDR1 KGHDR, CDR2 SFDVKD. Deletions cut 3 bases from V and 5 bases from J, with 16 bases between. This CDR3 has 16 amino acids.

The J gene is TRBJ1-1, the V gene TRBV30; TRBD1 agrees at 9 bases. The V segment lost 3 bases and the J segment 5 bases; nucleotides outside the gene matches: 7. This CDR3 is 14 amino acids long. Germline CDR1 and CDR2: GTSNPN and SVGIG (reference sequence). CDR3 sequence: CAWRRTGEVTEAFF. CDR3 bases: TGTGCCTGGAGACGGACAGGGGAAGTGACTGAAGCTTTCTTT. Based on the CDR3 plus reference TRBV30 and TRBJ1-1, the full variable domain is SQTIHQWPATLVQPVGSPLSLECTVEGTSNPNLYWYRQAAGRGLQLLFYSVGIGQISSEVPQNLSASRPQDRQFILSSKKLLLSDSGFYLCAWRRTGEVTEAFFGQGTRLTVV.

The chain couples TRBV6-5 to TRBJ1-2; the D gene is possibly TRBD1 (6 bases). The CDR3 consists of 15 residues. Germline values: CDR1 MNHEY, CDR2 SVGAGI. With 0 bases removed from V and 0 bases from J, the gap between germline ends came to 8 bases. The chain's CDR3 is CASSYSNRANYGYTF. The CDR3 DNA sequence: TGTGCCAGCAGTTACTCGAACAGGGCTAACTATGGCTACACCTTC.

V usage is TRBV7-9 and J usage is TRBJ2-3, with TRBD1 matching over 7 bases. The length of the CDR3 is 16 residues. Trimming took 3 bases from V and 2 from J; bases not matched to a gene: 8. The V gene's germline CDR1 is SEHNR and CDR2 FQNEAQ (reference sequence). The DNA of the CDR3 is TGTGCCAGCAGCTTGGGACAGATGGGGCCCACAGATACGCAGTATTTT. Protein product: CASSLGQMGPTDTQYF.

The chain employs TRBV19 and TRBJ1-4; D possibly corresponds to TRBD1 (6 bases). The CDR3 has 15 residues. Germline CDR1 and CDR2: LNHDA and SQIVND (reference sequence). Trimming stripped 7 bases from V and 7 bases from J, with 19 bases between. Here the CDR3 reads CASTQGSARGEKLFF. The CDR3 DNA follows: TGTGCCAGTACCCAGGGGTCCGCCCGGGGTGAAAAACTGTTTTTT.

The rearrangement links TRBV19 to TRBJ1-4, with 11 nucleotides matching TRBD1. The CDR3 consists of 15 residues. Germline loops: CDR1 LNHDA, CDR2 SQIVND (reference sequence). With V trimmed by 5 bases and J by 8 bases, 7 bases remained unmatched. This CDR3 is CASSPWTGGLEKLFF. The DNA of the CDR3 is TGTGCCAGTAGTCCTTGGACAGGGGGCTTGGAAAAACTGTTTTTT.

The V gene is TRBV5-4, the J gene TRBJ2-1; TRBD1 is a possible D gene (5 bases). Trimming shortened V by 0 bases and J by 8 bases, and 9 bases separated the two germline ends. The CDR3 extends over 13 amino acids. The germline CDR1 and CDR2 sequences are SGHNT and YYREEE (reference sequence). The CDR3 protein is CASSLDRGDEQFF. CDR3 DNA sequence: TGTGCCAGCAGCTTGGATAGGGGCGATGAGCAGTTCTTC. The full variable domain, with the rest looked up from reference TRBV5-4 and TRBJ2-1, is ETGVTQSPTHLIKTRGQQVTLRCSSQSGHNTVSWYQQALGQGPQFIFQYYREEENGRGNFPPRFSGLQFPNYSSELNVNALELDDSALYLCASSLDRGDEQFFGPGTRLTVL.

This rearrangement joins TRBV2 to TRBJ1-1; 8 bases are shared with TRBD1. V trimming: 8 bases; J trimming: 12 bases; junction bases outside the gene matches: 8. CDR1 and CDR2 from the germline V gene are SNHLY and FYNNEI. This CDR3 is built from 11 residues. The CDR3 loop reads CASRDRLTSFF. The CDR3, as DNA: TGTGCCAGCCGGGACAGGCTGACGTCTTTCTTT.

The V call is TRBV14, the J call TRBJ2-4, with 8 bases identical to TRBD2. Trimming cost V 1 base and J 7 bases; bases outside gene matches: 3. The CDR3 has 14 residues. Germline V gene sequence: CDR1 SGHDN, CDR2 FVKESK. The CDR3 DNA is TGTGCCAGCAGCCAAGTTGGCGGGGGGAACATTCAGTACTTC. Amino acids: CASSQVGGGNIQYF.

This chain links TRBV4-1 with TRBJ1-3, with 8 bases fitting TRBD1. There are 18 residues in the CDR3. V dropped 1 base and J dropped 0; count of bases not matched to a gene: 8. Germline CDR1 reads MGHRA; CDR2 reads YSYEKL. As DNA, the CDR3 is TGCGCCAGCAGCCAAGCGCGGGACAGGAGAGACTCTGGAAACACCATATATTTT. This codes for CASSQARDRRDSGNTIYF.

The V call is TRBV14, the J call TRBJ1-2; TRBD1 aligns across 10 bases. The germline V gene has CDR1 SGHDN and CDR2 FVKESK. V shed 4 bases, J shed 8 bases, and the junction held 10 bases outside the gene matches. The CDR3 covers 15 residues. The CDR3 is CASSLPGTGVDGYTF. In DNA, the CDR3 is TGTGCCAGCAGCCTACCCGGGACAGGGGTCGACGGCTACACCTTC.